The source of this T cell receptor (beta chain) is a study of CD8+ T cells in alopecia areata. The overall study: Scoring treated patients' severity relied on the percentage of scalp area affected.

With respect to this clone: Its cognate antigen is unknown. Other nucleotide sequences from this sample produce the same CDR3.

This CDR3 has 14 residues. V gave up 0 bases and J gave up 1 base, with 7 bases separating them. Germline V CDR1 and CDR2: SEHNR, FQNEAQ (reference sequence). General study findings and limits: Tofacitinib significantly decreased scalp clonality and expanded CD8+ clones among top 100. Lesional scalp, especially alopecia totalis/universalis, showed higher clonality than normal scalp.

Sequencing relied on a cDNA template that was reverse transcribed from extracted RNA. The protocol was immunoSEQ multiplex PCR, while the TCRdb copy is restricted to in-frame clones and leaves out a portion. The table lists fewer than 200,000 clones, around 59% of them singletons. Described treatment: oral pan-JAK inhibitor, 5-10 mg twice daily. Sequenced material: CD4+ T cells sorted from blood, taken at week 24, from a patient treated with tofacitinib. The J gene is TRBJ2-7, the V gene TRBV7-9, with TRBD1 as a possible D gene (6 bases). This clonotype was sampled from a human donor with alopecia areata. DNA of the CDR3: TGTGCCAGCAGCTTAGCAGGGGGATCCTACGAGCAGTACTTC. This gives the protein CASSLAGGSYEQYF.